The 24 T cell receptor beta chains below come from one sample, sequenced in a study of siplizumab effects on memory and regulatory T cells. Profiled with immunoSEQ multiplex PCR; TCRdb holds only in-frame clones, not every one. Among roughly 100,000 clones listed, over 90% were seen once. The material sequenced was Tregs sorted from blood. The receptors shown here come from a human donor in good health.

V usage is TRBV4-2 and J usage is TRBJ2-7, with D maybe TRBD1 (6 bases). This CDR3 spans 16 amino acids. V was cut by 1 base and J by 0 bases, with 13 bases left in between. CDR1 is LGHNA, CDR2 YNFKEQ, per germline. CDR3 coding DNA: TGTGCCAGCAGCCAAGTTTGGGACACGGCCTCCTACGAGCAGTACTTC. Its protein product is CASSQVWDTASYEQYF.

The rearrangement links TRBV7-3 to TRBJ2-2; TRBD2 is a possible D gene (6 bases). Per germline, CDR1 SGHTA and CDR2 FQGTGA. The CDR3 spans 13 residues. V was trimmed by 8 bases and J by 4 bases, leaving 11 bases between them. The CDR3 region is CASGGTLTGELFF. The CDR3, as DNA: TGTGCCAGCGGGGGGACGCTCACCGGGGAGCTGTTTTTT.

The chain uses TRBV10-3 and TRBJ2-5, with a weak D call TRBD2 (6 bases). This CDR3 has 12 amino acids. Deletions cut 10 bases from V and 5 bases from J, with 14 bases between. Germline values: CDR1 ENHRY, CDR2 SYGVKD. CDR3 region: CATLANGETQYF. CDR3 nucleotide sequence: TGTGCCACCCTAGCGAATGGCGAGACCCAGTACTTC.

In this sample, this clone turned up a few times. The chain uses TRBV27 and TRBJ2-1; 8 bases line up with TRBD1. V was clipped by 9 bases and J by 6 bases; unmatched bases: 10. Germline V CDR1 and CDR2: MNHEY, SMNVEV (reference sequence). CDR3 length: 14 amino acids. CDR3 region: CASNLDRESNEQFF. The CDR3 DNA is TGTGCCAGTAACCTGGACAGGGAAAGCAATGAGCAGTTCTTC.

Here the CDR3 DNA reads TGCGCCAGCAGCTTGGAAGTACTAGCGGGGACCAATGAGCAGTTCTTC. This codes for CASSLEVLAGTNEQFF. This chain uses TRBV5-1 with TRBJ2-1, with 10 bases that match TRBD2. Germline V gene sequence: CDR1 SGHRS, CDR2 YFSETQ. This CDR3 comprises 16 residues. Losses at the gene ends were 0 bases for V and 6 bases for J; bases not matched to a gene: 6.

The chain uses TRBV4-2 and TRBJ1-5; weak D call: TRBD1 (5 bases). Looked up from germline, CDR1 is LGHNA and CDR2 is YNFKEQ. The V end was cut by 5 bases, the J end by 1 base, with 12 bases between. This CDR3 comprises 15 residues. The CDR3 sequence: CASSEQEQSNQPQHF. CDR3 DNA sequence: TGTGCCAGCAGCGAACAGGAACAGAGCAATCAGCCCCAGCATTTT.

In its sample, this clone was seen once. CDR3 nucleotide sequence: TGCGCCAGCAGCTTGAGTATTCTAGCGGGGGGCTACAATGAGCAGTTCTTC. Its protein product is CASSLSILAGGYNEQFF. This chain links TRBV5-1 with TRBJ2-1; 11 positions agree with TRBD2. V lost 1 base, J lost 3 bases, and 6 bases stayed unmatched. The CDR3 is 17 amino acids. Germline V gene lookup returns CDR1 SGHRS and CDR2 YFSETQ.

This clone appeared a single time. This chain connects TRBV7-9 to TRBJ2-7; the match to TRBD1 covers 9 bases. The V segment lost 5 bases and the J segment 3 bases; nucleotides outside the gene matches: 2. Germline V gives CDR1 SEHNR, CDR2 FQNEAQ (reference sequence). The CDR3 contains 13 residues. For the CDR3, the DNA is TGTGCCAGCAGCGGACAGGGGATCTACGAGCAGTACTTC. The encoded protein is CASSGQGIYEQYF.

As DNA, the CDR3 is TGCGCCAGCAGCCCGGTAGGGGCCTCCTACGAGCAGTACTTC. Its translation is CASSPVGASYEQYF. The V gene is TRBV5-1, the J gene TRBJ2-7; weak D call: TRBD1 (5 bases). The CDR3 spans 14 residues. V lost 4 bases and J 0 bases, leaving 11 bases between the germline ends. Germline CDR1 and CDR2: SGHRS and YFSETQ.

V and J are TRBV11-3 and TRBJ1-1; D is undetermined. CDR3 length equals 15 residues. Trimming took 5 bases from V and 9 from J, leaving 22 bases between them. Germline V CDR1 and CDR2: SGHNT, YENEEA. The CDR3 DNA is TGTGCCAGCAGCCCCTACTTAACGGGCGGGTCGAAAGCTTTCTTT. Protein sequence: CASSPYLTGGSKAFF.

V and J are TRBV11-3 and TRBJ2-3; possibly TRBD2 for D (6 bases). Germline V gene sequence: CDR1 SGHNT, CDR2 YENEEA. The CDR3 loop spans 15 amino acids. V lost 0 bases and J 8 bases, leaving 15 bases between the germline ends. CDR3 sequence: CASSLDNPGVGTQYF. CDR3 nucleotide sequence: TGTGCCAGCAGCTTAGATAACCCGGGAGTGGGTACGCAGTATTTT.

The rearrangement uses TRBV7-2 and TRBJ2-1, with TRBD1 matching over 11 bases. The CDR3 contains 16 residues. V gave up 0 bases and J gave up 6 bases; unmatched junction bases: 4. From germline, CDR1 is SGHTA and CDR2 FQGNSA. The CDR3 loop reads CASSLAGTGGLNEQFF. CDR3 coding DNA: TGTGCCAGCAGCTTAGCGGGGACAGGGGGTCTCAATGAGCAGTTCTTC. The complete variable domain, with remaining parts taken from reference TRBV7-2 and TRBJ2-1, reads GAGVSQSPSNKVTEKGKDVELRCDPISGHTALYWYRQSLGQGLEFLIYFQGNSAPDKSGLPSDRFSAERTGGSVSTLTIQRTQQEDSAVYLCASSLAGTGGLNEQFFGPGTRLTVL.

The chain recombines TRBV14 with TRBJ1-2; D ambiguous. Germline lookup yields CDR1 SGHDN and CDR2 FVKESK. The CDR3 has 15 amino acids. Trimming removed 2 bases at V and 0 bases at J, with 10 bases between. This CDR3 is CASSQNFGANYGYTF. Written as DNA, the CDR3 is TGTGCCAGCAGCCAAAATTTTGGGGCTAACTATGGCTACACCTTC. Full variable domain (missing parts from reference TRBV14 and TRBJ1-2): EAGVTQFPSHSVIEKGQTVTLRCDPISGHDNLYWYRRVMGKEIKFLLHFVKESKQDESGMPNNRFLAERTGGTYSTLKVQPAELEDSGVYFCASSQNFGANYGYTFGSGTRLTVV.

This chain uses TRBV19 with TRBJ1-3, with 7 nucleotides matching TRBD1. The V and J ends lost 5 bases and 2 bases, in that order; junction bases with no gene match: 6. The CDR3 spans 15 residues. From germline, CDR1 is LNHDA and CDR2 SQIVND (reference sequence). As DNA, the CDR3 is TGTGCCAGTAGTGCTCCGACAGGGACTGGAAACACCATATATTTT. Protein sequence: CASSAPTGTGNTIYF.

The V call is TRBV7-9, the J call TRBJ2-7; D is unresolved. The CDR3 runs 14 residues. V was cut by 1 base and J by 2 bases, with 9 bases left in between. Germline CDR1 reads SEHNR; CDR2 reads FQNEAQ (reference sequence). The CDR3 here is CASSLGADTYEQYF. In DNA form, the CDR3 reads TGTGCCAGCAGCTTAGGGGCCGACACCTACGAGCAGTACTTC.

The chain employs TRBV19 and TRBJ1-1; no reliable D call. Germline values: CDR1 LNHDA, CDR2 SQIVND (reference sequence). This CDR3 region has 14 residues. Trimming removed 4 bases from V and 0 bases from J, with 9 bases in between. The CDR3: CASSTGYLNTEAFF. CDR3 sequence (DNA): TGTGCCAGTAGTACCGGTTATCTGAACACTGAAGCTTTCTTT.

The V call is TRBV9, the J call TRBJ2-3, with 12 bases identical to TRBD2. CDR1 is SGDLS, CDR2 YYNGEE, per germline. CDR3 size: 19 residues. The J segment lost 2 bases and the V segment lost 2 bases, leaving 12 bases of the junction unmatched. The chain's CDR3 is CASSVHPKLAGGVTDTQYF. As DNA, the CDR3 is TGTGCCAGCAGCGTCCACCCAAAACTAGCGGGAGGCGTCACAGATACGCAGTATTTT.

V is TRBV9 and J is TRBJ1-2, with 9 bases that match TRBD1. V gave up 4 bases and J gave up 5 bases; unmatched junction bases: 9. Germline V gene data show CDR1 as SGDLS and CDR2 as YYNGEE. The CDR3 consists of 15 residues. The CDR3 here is CASSPGQGRRYGYTF. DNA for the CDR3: TGTGCCAGCAGCCCGGGACAGGGAAGGCGGTATGGCTACACCTTC.

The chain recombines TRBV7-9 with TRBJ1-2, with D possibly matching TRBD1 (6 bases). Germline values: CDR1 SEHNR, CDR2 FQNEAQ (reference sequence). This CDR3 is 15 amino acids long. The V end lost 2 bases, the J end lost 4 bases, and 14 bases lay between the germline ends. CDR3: CASSLRPGAGYGYTF. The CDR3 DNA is TGTGCCAGCAGCTTACGGCCGGGGGCCGGCTATGGCTACACCTTC.

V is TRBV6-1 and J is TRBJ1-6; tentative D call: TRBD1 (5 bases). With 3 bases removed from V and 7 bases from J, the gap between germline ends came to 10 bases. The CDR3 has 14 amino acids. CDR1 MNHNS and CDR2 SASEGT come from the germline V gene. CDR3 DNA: TGTGCCAGCAGTGATATGGCAGGGAATTCACCCCTCCACTTT. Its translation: CASSDMAGNSPLHF.

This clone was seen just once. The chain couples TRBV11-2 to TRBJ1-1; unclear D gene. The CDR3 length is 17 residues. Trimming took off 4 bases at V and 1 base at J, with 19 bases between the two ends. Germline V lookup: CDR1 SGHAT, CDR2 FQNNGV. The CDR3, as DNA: TGTGCCAGCAGCTCCGCCCACGGGTTCAAACCGAACACTGAAGCTTTCTTT. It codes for CASSSAHGFKPNTEAFF.

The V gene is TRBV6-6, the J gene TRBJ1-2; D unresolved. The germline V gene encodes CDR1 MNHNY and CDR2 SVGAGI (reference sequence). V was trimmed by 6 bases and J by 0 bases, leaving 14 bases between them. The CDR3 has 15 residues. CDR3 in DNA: TGTGCCAGCAGCCACATACGGGCTACTAACTATGGCTACACCTTC. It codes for CASSHIRATNYGYTF.

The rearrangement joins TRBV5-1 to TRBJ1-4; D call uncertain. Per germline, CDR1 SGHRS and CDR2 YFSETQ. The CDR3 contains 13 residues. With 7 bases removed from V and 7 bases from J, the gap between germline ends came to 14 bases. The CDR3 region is CASSHGFGEKLFF. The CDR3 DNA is TGCGCCAGCTCACATGGCTTTGGTGAAAAACTGTTTTTT.

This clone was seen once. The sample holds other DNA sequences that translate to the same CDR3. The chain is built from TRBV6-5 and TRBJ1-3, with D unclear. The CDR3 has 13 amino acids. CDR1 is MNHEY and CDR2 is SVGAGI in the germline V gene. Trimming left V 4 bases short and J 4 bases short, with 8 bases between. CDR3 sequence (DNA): TGTGCCAGCAGTTCCGGGTCAGGAAACACCATATATTTT. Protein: CASSSGSGNTIYF.